This is a list of T cell receptor beta chains from one sample in a study of blood T cell repertoires in COVID-19. Method: immunoSEQ multiplex PCR; TCRdb's copy keeps in-frame clones and lacks some. The data show 150,000 to 200,000 clones, roughly 90% seen once. The sequenced material came from peripheral blood. The receptor set was obtained from an older woman with COVID-19, enrolled during active disease. The CDR3 runs from the conserved cysteine through the conserved F or W. Each record gives: D gene, V gene, J gene, clone size, CDR3 DNA, CDR3 protein. The D gene is left open where the match is weak. A clone size is listed for some rows: how often the clone was seen (once, few, many), or a class if it is expanded.

>NA|TRBV5-5|TRBJ1-1|NA
TGTGCCAGCTCTCGGGAGGGCAGCACTGAAGCTTTCTTT
CASSREGSTEAFF
>NA|TRBV6-5|TRBJ1-4|NA
TGTGCCAGCACGGACCCGCCGGGAGAAAAACTGTTTTTT
CASTDPPGEKLFF
>TRBD2|TRBV7-9|TRBJ2-1|once
TGTGCCAGCAGCCCTGGGGCTAGCGGGAATTTGGACAATGAGCAGTTCTTC
CASSPGASGNLDNEQFF
>TRBD2|TRBV9|TRBJ2-5|NA
TGTGCCAGCAGCCCCAGCGGACTAGCGGGAGCAGAGACCCAGTACTTC
CASSPSGLAGAETQYF
>NA|TRBV24-1|TRBJ1-2|NA
TGTGCCACCAGTGGTGTGGGGGCAGGCGACGGCTACACCTTC
CATSGVGAGDGYTF
>TRBD2|TRBV24-1|TRBJ2-7|NA
TGTGCCACCAGCTTGGGACTAGCGAGCTACGAGCAGTACTTC
CATSLGLASYEQYF
>NA|TRBV25-1|TRBJ2-3|NA
TGTGCCAGCAGTGCCGGGATGGACACGCAGTATTTT
CASSAGMDTQYF
>TRBD1|TRBV6-5|TRBJ1-3|NA
TGTGCCATCACCAGGGGGTCCCCTGGAAACACCATATATTTT
CAITRGSPGNTIYF
>TRBD1|TRBV11-2|TRBJ1-5|NA
TGTGCCAGCAGCTCGACAGGGAGAAATCAGCCCCAGCATTTT
CASSSTGRNQPQHF
>TRBD1|TRBV24-1|TRBJ2-1|NA
TGTGCCACCAGTGATCCCCCGGGACAGGGGTTAGCGAATGAGCAGTTCTTC
CATSDPPGQGLANEQFF
>NA|TRBV7-6|TRBJ2-7|NA
TGTGCCAGCAGCTTAGGGACAGGGAGGGGCGAGCAGTACTTC
CASSLGTGRGEQYF
>TRBD1|TRBV7-2|TRBJ1-2|few
TGTGCCAGCAGCTTAACAGGGGGCGATGGCTACACCTTC
CASSLTGGDGYTF
>TRBD2|TRBV5-1|TRBJ2-3|NA
TGCGCCAGCAGCTTGTCCGCGGGGGCAGATACGCAGTATTTT
CASSLSAGADTQYF
>TRBD1|TRBV30|TRBJ1-1|once
TGTGCCTGGAGTGGCCCGACAGGGGGGACTGAAGCTTTCTTT
CAWSGPTGGTEAFF
>NA|TRBV14|TRBJ1-4|once
TGTGCCAGCAGCCCAGTCCACGGGGAAAAACTGTTTTTT
CASSPVHGEKLFF
>TRBD2|TRBV6-1|TRBJ2-2|NA
TGTGCCAGCAGTGAAAGACTAGCGGCGAACACCGGGGAGCTGTTTTTT
CASSERLAANTGELFF
>TRBD2|TRBV5-1|TRBJ2-1|once
TGCGCCAGCAGCTTGCGGAGGGCTAGCGGGAGAGATGAGCAGTTCTTC
CASSLRRASGRDEQFF
>NA|TRBV9|TRBJ2-5|NA
TGTGCCAGCAGCCTCGGGACGGGACTGCCGGGGGAGACCCAGTACTTC
CASSLGTGLPGETQYF
>TRBD1|TRBV4-3|TRBJ2-7|NA
TGCGCCAGCAGCCAAGTGGACAGGGAACCCCACGAGCAGTACTTC
CASSQVDREPHEQYF
>NA|TRBV6-2/TRBV6-3|TRBJ2-7|once
TGTGCCAGCAGTTATTTCGGGAATTACGAGCAGTACTTC
CASSYFGNYEQYF
>NA|TRBV10-3|TRBJ1-1|NA
TGTGCCATCAGAAGGGACAATAACGCTGAAGCTTTCTTT
CAIRRDNNAEAFF
>NA|TRBV24-1|TRBJ2-1|NA
TGTGCCACCAGTGATACAGGGCTCCGAAGCTCCTACAATGAGCAGTTCTTC
CATSDTGLRSSYNEQFF
>NA|TRBV19|TRBJ1-6|NA
TGTGCCAGTAGCTCAGGGTTGAATTCACCCCTCCACTTT
CASSSGLNSPLHF
>TRBD1|TRBV4-2|TRBJ1-4|NA
TGTGCCAGCAACCATGGGACAGGGAATGAAAAACTGTTTTTT
CASNHGTGNEKLFF
>NA|TRBV30|TRBJ1-3|NA
TGTGCCTGGGGAGTGGAGTGGAGGGTATTCTCTGGAAACACCATATATTTT
CAWGVEWRVFSGNTIYF
>TRBD1|TRBV30|TRBJ2-3|NA
TGTGCCTGGACCAGGACAGGGGCCGGCACAGATACGCAGTATTTT
CAWTRTGAGTDTQYF
>NA|TRBV4-2|TRBJ1-2|NA
TGTGCCAGCAGCCCCCACACTAACTATGGCTACACCTTC
CASSPHTNYGYTF
>TRBD2|TRBV5-1|TRBJ2-1|NA
TGCGCCAGCAGCTTTACGCCACTAGCGGGAGCCCACTACAATGAGCAGTTCTTC
CASSFTPLAGAHYNEQFF
>NA|TRBV19|TRBJ2-7|few
TGTGCCAGTAGTTTCCGGACTACAACCTACGAGCAGTACTTC
CASSFRTTTYEQYF
>NA|TRBV27|TRBJ1-6|NA
TGTGCCAGCAGTTTCAGGGAAAATTCACCCCTCCACTTT
CASSFRENSPLHF
>TRBD1|TRBV13|TRBJ1-4|NA
TGTGCCAGCAGCCCCGGGACAGGGGGTGAAAAACTGTTTTTT
CASSPGTGGEKLFF
>NA|TRBV5-1|TRBJ2-4|NA
TGCGCCAGCAGCCCGGCCCCGGGTGAGCGGACTGTTCAGTACTTC
CASSPAPGERTVQYF
>NA|TRBV3-1/TRBV3-2|TRBJ1-5|few
TGTGCCAGCGGCAACAGGGCCCTTGAGCATTTT
CASGNRALEHF